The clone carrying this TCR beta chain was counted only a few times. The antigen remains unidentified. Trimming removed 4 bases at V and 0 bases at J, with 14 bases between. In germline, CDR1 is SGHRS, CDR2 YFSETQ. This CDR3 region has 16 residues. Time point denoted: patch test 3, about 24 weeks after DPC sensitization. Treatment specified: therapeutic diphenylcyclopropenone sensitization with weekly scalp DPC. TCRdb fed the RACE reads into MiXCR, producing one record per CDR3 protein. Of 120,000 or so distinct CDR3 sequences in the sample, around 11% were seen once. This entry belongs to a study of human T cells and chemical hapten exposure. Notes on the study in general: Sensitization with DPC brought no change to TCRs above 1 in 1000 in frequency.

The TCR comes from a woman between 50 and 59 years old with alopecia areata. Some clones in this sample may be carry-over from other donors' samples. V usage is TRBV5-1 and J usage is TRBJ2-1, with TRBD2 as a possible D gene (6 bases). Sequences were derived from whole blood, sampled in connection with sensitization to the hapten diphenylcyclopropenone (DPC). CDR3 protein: CASSHGTSSSYNEQFF. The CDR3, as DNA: TGCGCCAGCAGCCACGGGACTTCTAGCTCCTACAATGAGCAGTTCTTC. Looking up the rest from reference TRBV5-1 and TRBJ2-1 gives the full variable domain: KAGVTQTPRYLIKTRGQQVTLSCSPISGHRSVSWYQQTPGQGLQFLFEYFSETQRNKGNFPGRFSGRQFSNSRSEMNVSTLELGDSALYLCASSHGTSSSYNEQFFGPGTRLTVL.